A single sample gave rise to the 6 T cell receptor beta chains below, sequenced in a study of regulatory T cells in long-lasting Graves disease. Sequencing libraries for TCR beta were prepared with iRepertoire HTBI primers and Arm-PCR of CDR3 regions. TCRdb reanalysed the multiplex PCR reads using MiXCR and keeps one entry per CDR3 protein. The table shows around 400,000 distinct CDR3 sequences, with 15% occurring only once. Time point denoted: newly diagnosed GD, antithyroid drugs for less than 3 months. Making the TCR library involved RNA that had been extracted from PBMCs. The sample consisted of peripheral blood mononuclear cells (PBMCs), taken at new diagnosis, from a patient treated with antithyroid drugs. The receptor set was obtained from a female donor with Graves disease.

This clonotype was seen many times. V and J are TRBV7-2 and TRBJ1-1; no firm D call. CDR1 and CDR2 (germline): SGHTA, FQGNSA. Trimming took off 3 bases at V and 5 bases at J, with 4 bases between the two ends. The CDR3 consists of 11 residues. For the CDR3, the DNA is TGTGCCAGCAGCTTTAAAACTGAAGCTTTCTTT. Translating it yields CASSFKTEAFF.

This clonotype has a count of ten or more. The chain combines TRBV4-2 with TRBJ1-1; perhaps TRBD1 as D (5 bases). The V and J ends lost 0 bases and 5 bases respectively, with 13 bases between them. CDR3 size: 15 residues. CDR1 and CDR2 (germline): LGHNA, YNFKEQ. The CDR3 is CASSQDQGSGTEAFF. The CDR3 coding sequence is TGTGCCAGCAGCCAAGATCAGGGATCGGGGACTGAAGCTTTCTTT.

Ten or more counts support this clonotype. The CDR3 DNA is TGTGCCAGCAGTTTCTACCTCGGGACAGGCATGCGGGGAGAAAAACTGTTTTTT. Protein product: CASSFYLGTGMRGEKLFF. V and J are TRBV12-3 or TRBV12-4 and TRBJ1-4, with TRBD1 matching 8 bases. The CDR3 is 18 amino acids. V lost 3 bases, J lost 8 bases, and 17 bases stayed unmatched.

This clonotype showed up many times. The chain couples TRBV7-9 to TRBJ2-1; D is possibly TRBD2 (5 bases). V was cut by 0 bases and J by 2 bases, with 8 bases left in between. This CDR3 region has 15 residues. Germline CDR1 SEHNR, CDR2 FQNEAQ (reference sequence). The CDR3 reads CASSLAGVPYNEQFF. CDR3 sequence (DNA): TGTGCCAGCAGCTTAGCGGGAGTGCCCTACAATGAGCAGTTCTTC.

This clonotype was seen at least ten times. The J gene is TRBJ2-1, the V gene TRBV20-1, with a possible D match to TRBD2 (6 bases). V was cut by 6 bases and J by 6 bases, with 21 bases left in between. Germline V CDR1 and CDR2: DFQATT, SNEGSKA (reference sequence). CDR3 size: 15 residues. The CDR3 sequence: CSAVAEWGDFNEQFF. CDR3 nucleotide sequence: TGCAGTGCAGTGGCGGAGTGGGGGGACTTCAATGAGCAGTTCTTC.

The sample holds many counts of this clonotype. The V gene is TRBV5-5, the J gene TRBJ1-1, with 9 positions matching TRBD1. This CDR3 comprises 17 residues. Germline V CDR1 and CDR2: SGHKS, YYEKEE (reference sequence). V lost 3 bases, J lost 0 bases, and 9 bases stayed unmatched. The CDR3 reads CASSSVRTGVLNTEAFF. CDR3 DNA sequence: TGTGCCAGCAGCTCTGTAAGGACAGGGGTATTGAACACTGAAGCTTTCTTT.